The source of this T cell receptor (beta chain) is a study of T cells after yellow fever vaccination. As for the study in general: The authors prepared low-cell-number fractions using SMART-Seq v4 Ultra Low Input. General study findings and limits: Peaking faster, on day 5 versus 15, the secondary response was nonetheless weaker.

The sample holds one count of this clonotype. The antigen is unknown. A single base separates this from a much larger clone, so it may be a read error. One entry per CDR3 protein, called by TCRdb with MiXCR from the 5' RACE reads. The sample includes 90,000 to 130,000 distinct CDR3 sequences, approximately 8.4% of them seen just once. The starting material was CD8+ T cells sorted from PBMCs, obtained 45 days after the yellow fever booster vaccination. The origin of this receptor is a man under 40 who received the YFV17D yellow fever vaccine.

Here the CDR3 DNA reads TGTGCCACCCTGAACTGGGGGGACCATGAGACCCAGTACTTC. It codes for CATLNWGDHETQYF. This chain uses TRBV2 with TRBJ2-5, with a possible D match to TRBD2 (6 bases). The CDR3 consists of 14 residues. Per the germline V gene, CDR1 is SNHLY and CDR2 is FYNNEI. Filled out from reference TRBV2 and TRBJ2-5, the complete variable domain reads EPEVTQTPSHQVTQMGQEVILRCVPISNHLYFYWYRQILGQKVEFLVSFYNNEISEKSEIFDDQFSVERPDGSNFTLKIRSTKLEDSAMYFCATLNWGDHETQYFGPGTRLLVL.